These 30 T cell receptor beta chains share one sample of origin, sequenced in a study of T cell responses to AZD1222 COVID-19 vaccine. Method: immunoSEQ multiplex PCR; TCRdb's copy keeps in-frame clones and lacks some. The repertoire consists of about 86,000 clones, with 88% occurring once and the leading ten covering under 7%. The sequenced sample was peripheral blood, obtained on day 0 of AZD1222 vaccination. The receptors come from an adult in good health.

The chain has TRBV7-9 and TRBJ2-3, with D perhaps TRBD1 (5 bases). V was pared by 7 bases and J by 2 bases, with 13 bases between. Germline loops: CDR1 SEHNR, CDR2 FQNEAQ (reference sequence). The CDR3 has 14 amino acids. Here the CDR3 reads CASTMGRLTDTQYF. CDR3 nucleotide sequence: TGTGCCAGCACCATGGGGCGGCTCACAGATACGCAGTATTTT.

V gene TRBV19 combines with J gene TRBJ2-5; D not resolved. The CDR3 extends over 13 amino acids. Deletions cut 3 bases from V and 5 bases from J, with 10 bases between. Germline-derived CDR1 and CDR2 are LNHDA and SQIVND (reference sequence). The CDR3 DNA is TGTGCCAGTAGTATCACCCATAGGGAGACCCAGTACTTC. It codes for CASSITHRETQYF.

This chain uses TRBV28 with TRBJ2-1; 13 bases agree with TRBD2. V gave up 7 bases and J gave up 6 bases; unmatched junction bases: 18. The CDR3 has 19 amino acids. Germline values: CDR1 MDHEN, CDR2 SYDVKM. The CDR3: CASNLAVTSGRIRFNEQFF. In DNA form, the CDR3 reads TGTGCCAGCAATCTAGCTGTGACTAGCGGGAGGATTAGGTTCAATGAGCAGTTCTTC.

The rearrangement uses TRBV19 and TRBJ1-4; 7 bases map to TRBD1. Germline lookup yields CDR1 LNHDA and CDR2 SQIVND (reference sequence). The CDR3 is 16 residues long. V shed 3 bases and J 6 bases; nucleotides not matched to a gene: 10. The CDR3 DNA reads TGTGCCAGTAGTATCGCCTACAGGGGCGGTGATGAAAAACTGTTTTTT. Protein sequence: CASSIAYRGGDEKLFF.

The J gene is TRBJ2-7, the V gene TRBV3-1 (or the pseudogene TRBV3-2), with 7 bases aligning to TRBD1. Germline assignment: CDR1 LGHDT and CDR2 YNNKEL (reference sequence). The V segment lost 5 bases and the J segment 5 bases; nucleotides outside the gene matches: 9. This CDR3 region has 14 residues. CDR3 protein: CASSFLDRKHEQYF. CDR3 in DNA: TGTGCCAGCAGCTTTTTGGACAGGAAACACGAGCAGTACTTC.

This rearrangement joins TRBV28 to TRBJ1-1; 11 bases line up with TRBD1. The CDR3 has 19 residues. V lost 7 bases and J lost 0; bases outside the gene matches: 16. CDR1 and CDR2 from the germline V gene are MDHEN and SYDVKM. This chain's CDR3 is CASTPPPGQGVKVNTEAFF. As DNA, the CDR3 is TGTGCCAGCACCCCTCCTCCGGGACAGGGGGTGAAGGTGAACACTGAAGCTTTCTTT.

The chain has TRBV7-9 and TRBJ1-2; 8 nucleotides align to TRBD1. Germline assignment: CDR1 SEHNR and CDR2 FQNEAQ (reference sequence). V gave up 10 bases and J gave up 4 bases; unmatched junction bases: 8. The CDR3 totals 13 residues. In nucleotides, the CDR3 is TGTGCCACGGAAGGACAGGGTAGCTATGGCTACACCTTC. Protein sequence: CATEGQGSYGYTF. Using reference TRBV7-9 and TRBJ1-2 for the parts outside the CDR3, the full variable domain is DTGVSQNPRHKITKRGQNVTFRCDPISEHNRLYWYRQTLGQGPEFLTYFQNEAQLEKSRLLSDRFSAERPKGSFSTLEIQRTEQGDSAMYLCATEGQGSYGYTFGSGTRLTVV.

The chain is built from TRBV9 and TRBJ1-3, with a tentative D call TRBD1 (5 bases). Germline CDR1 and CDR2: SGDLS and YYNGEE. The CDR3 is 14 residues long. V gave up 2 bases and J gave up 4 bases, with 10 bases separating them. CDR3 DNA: TGTGCCAGCAGCGTCCAGGGTAGGGGAAACACCATATATTTT. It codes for CASSVQGRGNTIYF.

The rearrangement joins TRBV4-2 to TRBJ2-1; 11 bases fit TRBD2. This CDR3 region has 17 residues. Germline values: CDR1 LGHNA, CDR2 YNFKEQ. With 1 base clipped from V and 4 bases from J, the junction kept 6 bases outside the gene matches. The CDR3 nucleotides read TGTGCCAGCAGCCAAGTATCGGGACTAGCGGAATACAATGAGCAGTTCTTC. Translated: CASSQVSGLAEYNEQFF.

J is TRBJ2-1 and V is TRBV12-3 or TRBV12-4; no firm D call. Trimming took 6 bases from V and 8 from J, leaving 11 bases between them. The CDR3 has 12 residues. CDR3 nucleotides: TGTGCCAGCAGCCGGGTTCCCGATGAGCAGTTCTTC. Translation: CASSRVPDEQFF.

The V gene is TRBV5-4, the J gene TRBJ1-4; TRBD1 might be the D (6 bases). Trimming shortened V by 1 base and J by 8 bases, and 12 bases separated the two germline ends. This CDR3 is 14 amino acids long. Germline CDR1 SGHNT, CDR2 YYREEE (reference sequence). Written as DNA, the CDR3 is TGTGCCAGCAGCTTGTGGGACATAGGGGAAAAACTGTTTTTT. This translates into CASSLWDIGEKLFF.

CDR3 bases: TGCGCCAGCAGCTTAGGGGGACTAGCGGGAGTGAGGGAGACCCAGTACTTC. Protein: CASSLGGLAGVRETQYF. The chain has TRBV5-1 and TRBJ2-5; 14 bases match TRBD2. Losses at the gene ends were 2 bases for V and 5 bases for J; bases not matched to a gene: 8. Looked up from germline, CDR1 is SGHRS and CDR2 is YFSETQ. This CDR3 spans 17 amino acids.

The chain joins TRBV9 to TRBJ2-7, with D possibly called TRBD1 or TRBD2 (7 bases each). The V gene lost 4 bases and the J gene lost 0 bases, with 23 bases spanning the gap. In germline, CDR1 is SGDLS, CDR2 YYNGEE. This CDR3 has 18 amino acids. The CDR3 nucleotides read TGTGCCAGCAGCCCATTAGGGGGCCGACTAGCCTCCTCCTACGAGCAGTACTTC. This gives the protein CASSPLGGRLASSYEQYF.

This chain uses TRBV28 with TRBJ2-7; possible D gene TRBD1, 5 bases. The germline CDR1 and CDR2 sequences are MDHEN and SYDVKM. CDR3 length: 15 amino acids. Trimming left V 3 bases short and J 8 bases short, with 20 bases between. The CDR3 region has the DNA TGTGCCAGCAGTTTCTTGGACACAAACTTTAAACAGCAGTACTTC. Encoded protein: CASSFLDTNFKQQYF.

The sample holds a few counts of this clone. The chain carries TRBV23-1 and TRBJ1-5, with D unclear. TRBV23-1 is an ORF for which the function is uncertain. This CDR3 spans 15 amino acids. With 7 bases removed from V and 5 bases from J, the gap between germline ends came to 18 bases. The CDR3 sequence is CASIGVFRWDQPQHF. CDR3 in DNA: TGCGCCAGCATTGGAGTTTTCAGATGGGATCAGCCCCAGCATTTT.

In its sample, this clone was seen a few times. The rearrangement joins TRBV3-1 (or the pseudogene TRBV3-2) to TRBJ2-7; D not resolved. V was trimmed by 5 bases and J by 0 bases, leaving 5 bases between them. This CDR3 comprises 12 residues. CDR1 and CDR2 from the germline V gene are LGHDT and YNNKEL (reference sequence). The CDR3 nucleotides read TGTGCCAGCAGCTCGACCTCCTACGAGCAGTACTTC. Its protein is CASSSTSYEQYF.

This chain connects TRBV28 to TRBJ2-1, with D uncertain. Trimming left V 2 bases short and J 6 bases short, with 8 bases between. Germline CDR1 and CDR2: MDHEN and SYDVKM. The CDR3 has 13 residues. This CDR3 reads CASSLSPFNEQFF. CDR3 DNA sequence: TGTGCCAGCAGTTTAAGTCCCTTCAATGAGCAGTTCTTC.

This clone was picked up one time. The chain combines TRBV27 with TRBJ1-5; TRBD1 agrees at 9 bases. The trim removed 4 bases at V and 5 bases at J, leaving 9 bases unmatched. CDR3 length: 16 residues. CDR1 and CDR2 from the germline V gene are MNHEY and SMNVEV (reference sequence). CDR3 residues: CASSSRGTGSYQPQHF. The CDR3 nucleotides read TGTGCCAGCAGTTCGAGGGGGACAGGGAGTTATCAGCCCCAGCATTTT.

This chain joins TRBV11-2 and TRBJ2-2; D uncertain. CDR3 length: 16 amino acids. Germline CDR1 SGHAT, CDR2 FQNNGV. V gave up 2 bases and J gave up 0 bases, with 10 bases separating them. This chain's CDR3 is CASSLRVHSNTGELFF. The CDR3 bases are TGTGCCAGCAGCTTAAGGGTGCACTCGAACACCGGGGAGCTGTTTTTT.

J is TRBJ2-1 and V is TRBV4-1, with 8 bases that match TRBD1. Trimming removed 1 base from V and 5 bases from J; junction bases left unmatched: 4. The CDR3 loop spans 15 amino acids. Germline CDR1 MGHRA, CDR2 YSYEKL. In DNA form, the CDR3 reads TGCGCCAGCAGCCAAGGGACAGGGTCCCACAATGAGCAGTTCTTC. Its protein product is CASSQGTGSHNEQFF.

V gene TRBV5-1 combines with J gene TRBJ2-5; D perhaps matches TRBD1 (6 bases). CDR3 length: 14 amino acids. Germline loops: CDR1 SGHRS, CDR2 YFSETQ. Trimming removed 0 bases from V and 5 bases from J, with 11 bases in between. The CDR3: CASSLVGGRETQYF. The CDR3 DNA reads TGCGCCAGCAGCTTGGTTGGGGGCCGGGAGACCCAGTACTTC.

CDR3 DNA sequence: TGTGCCAGCAGTGACTGGGTCATCTCTGGAAACACCATATATTTT. This encodes CASSDWVISGNTIYF. The chain employs TRBV6-4 and TRBJ1-3; D gene uncertain. V shed 1 base and J shed 0 bases, with 7 bases lying between them. Germline V gene data show CDR1 as MRHNA and CDR2 as SNTAGT. The CDR3 runs 15 residues.

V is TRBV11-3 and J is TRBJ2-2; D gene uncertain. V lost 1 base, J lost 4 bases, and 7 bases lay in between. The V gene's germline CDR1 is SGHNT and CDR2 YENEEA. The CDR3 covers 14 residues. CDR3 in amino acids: CASSLGPSTGELFF. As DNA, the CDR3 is TGTGCCAGCAGCTTAGGACCGAGCACCGGGGAGCTGTTTTTT.

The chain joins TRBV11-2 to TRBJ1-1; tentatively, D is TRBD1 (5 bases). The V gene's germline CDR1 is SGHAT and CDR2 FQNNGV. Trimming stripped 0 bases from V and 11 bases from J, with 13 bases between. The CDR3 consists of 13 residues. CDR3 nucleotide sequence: TGTGCCAGCAGCTTAGATTCCCAGGGCGGCGCTTTCTTT. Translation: CASSLDSQGGAFF. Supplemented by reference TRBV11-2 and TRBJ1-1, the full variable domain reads EAGVAQSPRYKIIEKRQSVAFWCNPISGHATLYWYQQILGQGPKLLIQFQNNGVVDDSQLPKDRFSAERLKGVDSTLKIQPAKLEDSAVYLCASSLDSQGGAFFGQGTRLTVV.

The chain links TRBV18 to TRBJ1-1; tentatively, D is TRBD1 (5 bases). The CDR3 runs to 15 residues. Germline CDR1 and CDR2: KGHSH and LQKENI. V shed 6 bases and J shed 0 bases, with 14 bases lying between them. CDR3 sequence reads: CASSPMGQVNTEAFF. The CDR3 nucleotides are TGTGCCAGCTCCCCGATGGGGCAGGTGAACACTGAAGCTTTCTTT.

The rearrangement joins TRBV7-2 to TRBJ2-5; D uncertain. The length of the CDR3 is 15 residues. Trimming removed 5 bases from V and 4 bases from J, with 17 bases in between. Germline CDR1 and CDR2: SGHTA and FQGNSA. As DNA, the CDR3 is TGTGCCAGCAGCCCCCTGGGCCGCGGTACAGAGACCCAGTACTTC. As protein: CASSPLGRGTETQYF. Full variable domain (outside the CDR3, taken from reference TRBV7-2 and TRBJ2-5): GAGVSQSPSNKVTEKGKDVELRCDPISGHTALYWYRQSLGQGLEFLIYFQGNSAPDKSGLPSDRFSAERTGGSVSTLTIQRTQQEDSAVYLCASSPLGRGTETQYFGPGTRLLVL.

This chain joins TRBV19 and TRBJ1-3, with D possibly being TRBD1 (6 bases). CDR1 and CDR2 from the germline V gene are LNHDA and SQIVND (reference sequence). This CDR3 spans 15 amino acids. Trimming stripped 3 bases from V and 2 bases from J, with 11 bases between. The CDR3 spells CASSIQTGTGNTIYF. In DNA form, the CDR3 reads TGTGCCAGTAGTATCCAAACAGGGACTGGAAACACCATATATTTT. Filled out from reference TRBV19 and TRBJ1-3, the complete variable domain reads DGGITQSPKYLFRKEGQNVTLSCEQNLNHDAMYWYRQDPGQGLRLIYYSQIVNDFQKGDIAEGYSVSREKKESFPLTVTSAQKNPTAFYLCASSIQTGTGNTIYFGEGSWLTVV.

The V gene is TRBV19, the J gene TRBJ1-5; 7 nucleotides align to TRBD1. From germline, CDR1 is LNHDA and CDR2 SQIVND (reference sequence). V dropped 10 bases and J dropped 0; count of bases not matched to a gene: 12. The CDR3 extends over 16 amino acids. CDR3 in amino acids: CATNYGQVFSNQPQHF. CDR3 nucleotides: TGTGCCACGAATTACGGACAGGTGTTTAGCAATCAGCCCCAGCATTTT.

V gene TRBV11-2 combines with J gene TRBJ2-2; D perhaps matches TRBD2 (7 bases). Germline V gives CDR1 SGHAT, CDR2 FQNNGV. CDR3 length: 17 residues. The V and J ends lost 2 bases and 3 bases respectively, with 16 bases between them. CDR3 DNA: TGTGCCAGCAGCTTAAGGTGGGGGGGCTCCTACACCGGGGAGCTGTTTTTT. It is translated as CASSLRWGGSYTGELFF.

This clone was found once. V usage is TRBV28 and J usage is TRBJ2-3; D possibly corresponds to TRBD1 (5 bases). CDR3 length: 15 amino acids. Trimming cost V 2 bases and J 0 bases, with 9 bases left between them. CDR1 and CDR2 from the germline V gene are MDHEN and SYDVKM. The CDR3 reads CASSLQGRSTDTQYF. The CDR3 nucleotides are TGTGCCAGCAGTTTACAGGGCCGTAGCACAGATACGCAGTATTTT.